What follows is one T cell receptor beta chain and its context. Its antigen is still unknown. Via MiXCR, TCRdb re-called the 5' RACE reads, giving one row per CDR3 protein. The data contain roughly 380,000 distinct CDR3 sequences, around 27% of them singletons. The record originates from a study of T-cell memory formation after mild COVID-19. Whole-study context: The TCR clusters were mostly specific to one donor. General study points: Some clones that responded were present in memory (sampled pre-infection), which suggests cross-reactive memory joined. Mainly CM and EM harbored the contracting CD4+ clones; mainly EMRA harbored the CD8+ ones. While clones contracting from day 15 to 85 were balanced between CD4 and CD8, later expanders leaned CD4+.

Germline CDR1 reads LGHNA; CDR2 reads YSLEER. CDR3 length: 15 residues. V shed 0 bases and J shed 6 bases, with 14 bases lying between them. The sequence derives from an adult woman who had mild COVID-19 (a few samples of this study predate the infection). Cell type and time point are not known. Sequenced: PBMCs or a T cell subset sorted from them (not recorded which). The rearrangement links TRBV4-3 to TRBJ1-2, with D perhaps matching TRBD1 (6 bases). The CDR3 DNA follows: TGCGCCAGCAGCCAAGATAGGACAGACCAACATGGCTACACCTTC. Its protein product is CASSQDRTDQHGYTF.